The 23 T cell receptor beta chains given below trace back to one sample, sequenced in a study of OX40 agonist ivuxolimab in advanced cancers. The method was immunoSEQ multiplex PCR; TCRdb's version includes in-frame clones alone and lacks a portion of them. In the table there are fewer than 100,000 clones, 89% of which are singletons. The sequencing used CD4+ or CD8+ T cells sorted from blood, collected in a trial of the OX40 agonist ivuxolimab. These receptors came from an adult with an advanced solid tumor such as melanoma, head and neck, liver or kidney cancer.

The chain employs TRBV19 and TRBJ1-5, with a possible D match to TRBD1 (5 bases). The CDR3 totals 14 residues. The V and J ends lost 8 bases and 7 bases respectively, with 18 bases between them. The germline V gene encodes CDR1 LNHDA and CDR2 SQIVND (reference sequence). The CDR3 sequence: CASRHRDFGQPQHF. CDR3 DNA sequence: TGTGCCAGTCGGCACCGGGACTTCGGACAGCCCCAGCATTTT.

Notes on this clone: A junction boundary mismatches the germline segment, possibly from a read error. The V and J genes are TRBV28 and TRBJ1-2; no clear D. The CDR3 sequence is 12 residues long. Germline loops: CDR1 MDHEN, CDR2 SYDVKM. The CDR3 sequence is CASREVGYGCTF. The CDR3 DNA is TGTGCCAGCAGGGAGGTAGGCTATGGCTGCACCTTC.

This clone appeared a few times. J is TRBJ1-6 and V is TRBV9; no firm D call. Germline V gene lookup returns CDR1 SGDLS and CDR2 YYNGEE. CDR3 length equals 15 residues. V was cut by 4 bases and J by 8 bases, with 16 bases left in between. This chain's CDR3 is CASSPRTDMDSPLHF. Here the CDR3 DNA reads TGTGCCAGCAGCCCAAGGACGGATATGGATTCACCCCTCCACTTT.

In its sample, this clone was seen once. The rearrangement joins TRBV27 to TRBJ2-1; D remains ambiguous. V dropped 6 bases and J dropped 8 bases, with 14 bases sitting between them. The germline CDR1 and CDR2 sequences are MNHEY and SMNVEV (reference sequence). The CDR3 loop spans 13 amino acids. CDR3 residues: CASSVLSFHEQFF. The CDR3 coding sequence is TGTGCCAGCAGCGTCTTATCGTTCCATGAGCAGTTCTTC.

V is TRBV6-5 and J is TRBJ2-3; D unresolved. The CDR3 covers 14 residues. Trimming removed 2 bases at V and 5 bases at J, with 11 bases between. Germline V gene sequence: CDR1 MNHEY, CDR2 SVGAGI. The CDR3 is CASSYVASGDTQYF. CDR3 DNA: TGTGCCAGCAGTTACGTAGCTTCCGGAGATACGCAGTATTTT.

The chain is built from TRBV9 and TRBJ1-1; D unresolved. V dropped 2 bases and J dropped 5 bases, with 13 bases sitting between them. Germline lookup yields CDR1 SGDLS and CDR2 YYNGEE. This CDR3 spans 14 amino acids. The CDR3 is CASSVLSGWTEAFF. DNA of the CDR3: TGTGCCAGCAGCGTTCTTAGTGGGTGGACTGAAGCTTTCTTT.

The CDR3 DNA sequence: TGTGCCAGCAGCCCCCCCCGGGGCGACACTGAAGCTTTCTTT. This gives the protein CASSPPRGDTEAFF. The rearrangement uses TRBV4-2 and TRBJ1-1; possibly TRBD1 for D (5 bases). This CDR3 comprises 14 residues. The germline V gene encodes CDR1 LGHNA and CDR2 YNFKEQ. V was clipped by 4 bases and J by 3 bases, with 12 bases between them.

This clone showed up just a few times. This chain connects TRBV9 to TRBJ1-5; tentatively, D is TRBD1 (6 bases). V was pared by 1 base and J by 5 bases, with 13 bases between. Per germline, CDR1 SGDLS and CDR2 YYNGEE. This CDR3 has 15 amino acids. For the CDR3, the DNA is TGTGCCAGCAGCGTAAGCGGACAGTATTATCAGCCCCAGCATTTT. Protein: CASSVSGQYYQPQHF.

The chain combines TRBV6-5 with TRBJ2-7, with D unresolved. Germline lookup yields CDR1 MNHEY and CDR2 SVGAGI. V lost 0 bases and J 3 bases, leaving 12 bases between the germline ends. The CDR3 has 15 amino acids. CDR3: CASSYSMAYFYEQYF. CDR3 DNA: TGTGCCAGCAGTTACTCGATGGCCTACTTCTACGAGCAGTACTTC.

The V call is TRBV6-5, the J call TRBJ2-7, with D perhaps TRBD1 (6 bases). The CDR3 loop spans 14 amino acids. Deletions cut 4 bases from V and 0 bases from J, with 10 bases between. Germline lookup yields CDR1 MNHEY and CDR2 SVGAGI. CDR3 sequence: CASSFGQHSYEQYF. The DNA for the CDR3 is TGTGCCAGCAGTTTCGGACAGCACTCCTACGAGCAGTACTTC.

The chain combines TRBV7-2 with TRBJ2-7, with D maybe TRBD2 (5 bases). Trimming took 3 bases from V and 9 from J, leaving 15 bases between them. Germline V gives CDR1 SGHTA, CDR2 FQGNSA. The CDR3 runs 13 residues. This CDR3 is CASSFQLGRVQYF. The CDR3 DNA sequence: TGTGCCAGCAGCTTCCAACTAGGGCGAGTGCAGTACTTC.

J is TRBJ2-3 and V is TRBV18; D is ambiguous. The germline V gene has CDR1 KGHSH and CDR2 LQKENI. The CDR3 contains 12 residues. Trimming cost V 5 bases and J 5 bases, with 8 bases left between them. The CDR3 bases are TGTGCCAGCTCAGGTGGGCGAGATACGCAGTATTTT. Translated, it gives CASSGGRDTQYF.

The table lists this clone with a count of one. The CDR3 sequence: CASRGQGWGEQFF. The CDR3, as DNA: TGTGCCAGTAGGGGACAGGGATGGGGTGAGCAGTTCTTC. The chain recombines TRBV19 with TRBJ2-1; 9 bases are shared with TRBD1. The CDR3 extends over 13 amino acids. Looked up from germline, CDR1 is LNHDA and CDR2 is SQIVND (reference sequence). V lost 6 bases, J lost 9 bases, and 6 bases stayed unmatched.

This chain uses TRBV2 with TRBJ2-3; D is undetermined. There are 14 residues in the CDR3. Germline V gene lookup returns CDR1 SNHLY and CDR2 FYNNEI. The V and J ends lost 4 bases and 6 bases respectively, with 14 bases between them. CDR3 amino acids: CASSANGNSDTQYF. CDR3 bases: TGTGCCAGCAGTGCGAACGGAAACTCGGATACGCAGTATTTT.

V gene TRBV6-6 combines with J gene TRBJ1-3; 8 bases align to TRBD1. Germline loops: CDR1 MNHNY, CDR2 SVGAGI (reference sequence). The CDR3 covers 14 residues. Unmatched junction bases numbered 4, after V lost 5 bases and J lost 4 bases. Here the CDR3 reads CASSGQGRGNTIYF. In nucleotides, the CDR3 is TGTGCCAGCAGTGGACAGGGTAGGGGAAACACCATATATTTT.

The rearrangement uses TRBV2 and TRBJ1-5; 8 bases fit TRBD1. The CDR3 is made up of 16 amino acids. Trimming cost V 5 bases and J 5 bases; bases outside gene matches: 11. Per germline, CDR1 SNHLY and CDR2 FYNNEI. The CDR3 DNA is TGTGCCAGCAGTCCTGACAGGGGCGCCTACGATCAGCCCCAGCATTTT. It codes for CASSPDRGAYDQPQHF. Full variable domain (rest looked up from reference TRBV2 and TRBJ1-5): EPEVTQTPSHQVTQMGQEVILRCVPISNHLYFYWYRQILGQKVEFLVSFYNNEISEKSEIFDDQFSVERPDGSNFTLKIRSTKLEDSAMYFCASSPDRGAYDQPQHFGDGTRLSIL.

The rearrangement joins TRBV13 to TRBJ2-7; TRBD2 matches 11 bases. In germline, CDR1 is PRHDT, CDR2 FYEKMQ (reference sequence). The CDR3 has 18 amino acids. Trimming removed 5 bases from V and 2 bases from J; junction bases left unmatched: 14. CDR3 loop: CASSAPGTSGRTPYEQYF. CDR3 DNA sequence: TGTGCCAGCAGCGCTCCCGGGACTAGCGGAAGGACCCCCTACGAGCAGTACTTC. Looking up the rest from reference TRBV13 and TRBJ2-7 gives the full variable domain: AAGVIQSPRHLIKEKRETATLKCYPIPRHDTVYWYQQGPGQDPQFLISFYEKMQSDKGSIPDRFSAQQFSDYHSELNMSSLELGDSALYFCASSAPGTSGRTPYEQYFGPGTRLTVT.

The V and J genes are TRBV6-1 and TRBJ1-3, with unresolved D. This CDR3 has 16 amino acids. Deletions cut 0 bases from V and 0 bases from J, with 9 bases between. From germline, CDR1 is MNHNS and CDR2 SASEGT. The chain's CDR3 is CASSEAGLSSGNTIYF. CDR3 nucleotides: TGTGCCAGCAGTGAAGCTGGCCTTAGCTCTGGAAACACCATATATTTT.

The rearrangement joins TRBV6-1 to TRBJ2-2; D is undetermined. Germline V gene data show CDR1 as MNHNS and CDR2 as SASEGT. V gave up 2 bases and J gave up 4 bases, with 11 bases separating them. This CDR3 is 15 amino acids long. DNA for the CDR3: TGTGCCAGCAGTGAACGGCCGGTGGCCACCGGGGAGCTGTTTTTT. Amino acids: CASSERPVATGELFF.

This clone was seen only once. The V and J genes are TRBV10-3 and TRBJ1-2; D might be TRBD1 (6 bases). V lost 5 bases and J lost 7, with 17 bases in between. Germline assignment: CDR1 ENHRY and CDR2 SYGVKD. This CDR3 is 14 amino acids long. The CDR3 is CAISKPGQSAGYTF. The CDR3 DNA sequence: TGTGCCATCAGTAAACCGGGACAATCGGCTGGCTACACCTTC.

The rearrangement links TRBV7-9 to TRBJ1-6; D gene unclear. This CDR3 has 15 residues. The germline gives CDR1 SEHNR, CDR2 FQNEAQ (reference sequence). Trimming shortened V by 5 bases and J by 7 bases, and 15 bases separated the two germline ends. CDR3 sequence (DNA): TGTGCCAGCAGCCCCCACAGCCTGGCGAATTCACCCCTCCACTTT. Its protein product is CASSPHSLANSPLHF.

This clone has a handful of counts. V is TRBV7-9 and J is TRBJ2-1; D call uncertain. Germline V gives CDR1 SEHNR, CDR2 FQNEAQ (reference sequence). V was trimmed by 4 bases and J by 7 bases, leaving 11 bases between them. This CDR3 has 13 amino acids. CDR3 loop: CASSYIGGNEQFF. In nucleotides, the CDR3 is TGTGCCAGCAGCTATATTGGCGGAAATGAGCAGTTCTTC.

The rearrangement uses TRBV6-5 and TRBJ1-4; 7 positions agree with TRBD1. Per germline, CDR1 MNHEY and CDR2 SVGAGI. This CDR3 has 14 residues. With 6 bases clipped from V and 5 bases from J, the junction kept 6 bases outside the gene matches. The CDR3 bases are TGTGCCAGCAGGCTGACAGGGAGGAATGAAAAACTGTTTTTT. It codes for CASRLTGRNEKLFF.